A single T cell receptor beta chain is shown here with its context. Its target is not known. TCRdb's table, derived via immunoSEQ multiplex PCR, lists solely in-frame clones and lacks some. This table has about 190,000 clones, approximately 91% appearing once. CDR1 is MDHEN and CDR2 is SYDVKM in the germline V gene. The V gene end was trimmed by 4 bases and the J gene end by 5 bases; junction bases not matched to a gene: 6. CDR3 length: 14 amino acids. The sample is drawn from a study of T cell responses to AZD1222 COVID-19 vaccine. Broader study findings: Repertoires were sampled only after the peak T cell response. Donors in the cohort were predominantly white British and more often female, and clonal diversity was possibly underestimated. Spike-specific TCRs gained breadth and depth after people received two AZD1222 doses. Along spike, vaccine-associated CD4 TCRs were found throughout, with dominance at 160-218 and 743-854.

The input for sequencing was peripheral blood, taken on day 0 of AZD1222 vaccination. The V and J genes are TRBV28 and TRBJ1-2, with 8 bases aligning to TRBD1. This receptor was identified in an adult in good health. CDR3: CASSSRTGQYGYTF. Here the CDR3 DNA reads TGTGCCAGCAGTTCACGGACAGGGCAGTATGGCTACACCTTC.